These 8 T cell receptor beta chains were all obtained from the same sample, sequenced in a study of cytomegalovirus exposure and HLA in healthy donors. Both 60 Vbeta primers and 13 Jbeta primers went into the PCR. Using immunoSEQ multiplex PCR, the repertoire was profiled, and TCRdb retains in-frame clones only, with some absent. This table has about 130,000 clones, about 79% appearing once. Sequenced sample: PBMCs. The origin of the receptors is a female donor in good health and CMV-seropositive.

In this sample, this clone turned up a few times. This chain links TRBV4-1 with TRBJ2-3, with D possibly being TRBD2 (5 bases). Germline CDR1 and CDR2: MGHRA and YSYEKL. This CDR3 spans 16 amino acids. V was cut by 1 base and J by 0 bases, with 11 bases left in between. CDR3 sequence (DNA): TGCGCCAGCAGCCAAGTGAGAGGGTCGAGCACAGATACGCAGTATTTT. This encodes CASSQVRGSSTDTQYF.

The rearrangement uses TRBV5-1 and TRBJ2-1; 12 nucleotides align to TRBD2. The CDR3 length is 17 residues. V lost 4 bases, J lost 1 base, and 6 bases stayed unmatched. Per the germline V gene, CDR1 is SGHRS and CDR2 is YFSETQ. Written as DNA, the CDR3 is TGCGCCAGCAGCCCCGGACTAGCGGGATGGTCCTACAATGAGCAGTTCTTC. It encodes CASSPGLAGWSYNEQFF.

The genes are TRBV2 and TRBJ1-3; D unclear. The CDR3 extends over 15 amino acids. CDR1 is SNHLY, CDR2 FYNNEI, per germline. The V end was cut by 0 bases, the J end by 4 bases, with 10 bases between. This CDR3 is CASSEARSPGNTIYF. Here the CDR3 DNA reads TGTGCCAGCAGTGAAGCGCGGTCCCCCGGAAACACCATATATTTT.

The chain combines TRBV6-1 with TRBJ2-1; weak D call: TRBD1 (5 bases). There are 14 residues in the CDR3. The V end was cut by 7 bases, the J end by 5 bases, with 15 bases between. Germline V gene sequence: CDR1 MNHNS, CDR2 SASEGT. As DNA, the CDR3 is TGTGCCAGCACCGAAGACCCAGGGCACAATGAGCAGTTCTTC. Translating it yields CASTEDPGHNEQFF.

The chain couples TRBV9 to TRBJ2-1, with 11 bases lining up with TRBD2. The CDR3 contains 15 residues. Looked up from germline, CDR1 is SGDLS and CDR2 is YYNGEE. The J segment lost 4 bases and the V segment lost 4 bases, leaving 4 bases of the junction unmatched. The CDR3 here is CASSSRLAGYNEQFF. The CDR3 region has the DNA TGTGCCAGCAGCTCCCGACTAGCGGGGTACAATGAGCAGTTCTTC.

The V and J genes are TRBV7-2 and TRBJ2-7, with D uncertain. V dropped 4 bases and J dropped 3 bases, with 7 bases sitting between them. CDR3 length equals 12 residues. CDR1 is SGHTA, CDR2 FQGNSA, per germline. The CDR3 sequence: CASSYTGYEQYF. DNA of the CDR3: TGTGCCAGCAGCTATACTGGCTACGAGCAGTACTTC.

V is TRBV21-1 and J is TRBJ2-7; TRBD1, the table's D call, was not compared with the DNA. TRBV21-1 is listed as a pseudogene. The CDR3 length is 13 residues. The DNA of the CDR3 is TGTGCCAGCCAGGGCATCGCCTGCCACGAGCAGTACTTC. Protein product: CASQGIACHEQYF.

The chain carries TRBV7-3 and TRBJ1-1, with D perhaps TRBD1 (5 bases). The CDR3 runs 14 residues. V was trimmed by 5 bases and J by 3 bases, leaving 13 bases between them. The germline CDR1 and CDR2 sequences are SGHTA and FQGTGA. CDR3: CASSPRASDTEAFF. As DNA, the CDR3 is TGTGCCAGCAGCCCCAGGGCCTCGGACACTGAAGCTTTCTTT.